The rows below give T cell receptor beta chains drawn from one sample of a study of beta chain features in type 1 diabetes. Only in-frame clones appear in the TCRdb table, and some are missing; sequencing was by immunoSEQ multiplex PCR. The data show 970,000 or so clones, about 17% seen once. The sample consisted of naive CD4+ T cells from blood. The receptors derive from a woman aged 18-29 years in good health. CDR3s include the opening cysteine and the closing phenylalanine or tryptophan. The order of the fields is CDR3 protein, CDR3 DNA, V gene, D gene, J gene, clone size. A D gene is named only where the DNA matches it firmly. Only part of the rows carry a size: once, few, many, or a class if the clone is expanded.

CASSRAAGTQYF TGTGCCAGCAGCCGAGCTGCAGGGACGCAGTATTTT TRBV9 - TRBJ2-3 few
CATSRDVSNQPQHF TGTGCCACCTCCAGGGACGTGAGCAATCAGCCCCAGCATTTT TRBV28 - TRBJ1-5 -
CASSGLARVETQYF TGTGCCAGCAGTGGGCTAGCGAGAGTAGAGACCCAGTACTTC TRBV2 - TRBJ2-5 few
CASSLFRAQYF TGTGCCAGCAGTTTATTTAGGGCCCAGTACTTC TRBV28 - TRBJ2-5 -
CASSAAYEQYF TGTGCCAGCAGCGCGGCCTACGAGCAGTACTTC TRBV7-8 - TRBJ2-7 few
CATHLDRGRHYGYTF TGTGCCACCCACCTAGACAGGGGGCGTCACTATGGCTACACCTTC TRBV13 TRBD1 TRBJ1-2 few
CASSLGQAETQYF TGTGCCAGCAGTTTAGGCCAAGCGGAGACCCAGTACTTC TRBV28 - TRBJ2-5 few
CASSLRRGPDEQYF TGTGCCAGCAGTTTACGCAGGGGGCCCGACGAGCAGTACTTC TRBV27 TRBD1 TRBJ2-7 -
CASSKGGDRAPYNEQFF TGTGCCAGCAGCAAGGGGGGGGACAGGGCCCCCTACAATGAGCAGTTCTTC TRBV21-1 - TRBJ2-1 few
CASSSPGSGSYEQYF TGTGCCAGCAGTTCCCCTGGCAGCGGCTCCTACGAGCAGTACTTC TRBV28 - TRBJ2-7 -
CASSKGQRNTEAFF TGTGCCAGCAGCAAGGGACAAAGGAACACTGAAGCTTTCTTT TRBV5-4 - TRBJ1-1 -
CASSQNRERLAKNIQYF TGTGCCAGCAGCCAGAACCGGGAGCGTCTAGCCAAAAACATTCAGTACTTC TRBV5-6 - TRBJ2-4 -
CASSASLGLAANNEQFF TGTGCCAGCAGTGCCTCCCTCGGACTAGCGGCAAACAATGAGCAGTTCTTC TRBV28 TRBD2 TRBJ2-1 -
CASSERPGLAADTQYF TGTGCCAGCAGCGAGAGACCGGGACTAGCCGCAGATACGCAGTATTTT TRBV9 TRBD2 TRBJ2-3 -
CASSSPGGEPQHF TGTGCCAGCAGTTCTCCCGGGGGGGAGCCCCAGCATTTT TRBV7-9 - TRBJ1-5 -
CASRDFEKLFF TGTGCCAGCAGAGATTTTGAAAAACTGTTTTTT TRBV2 - TRBJ1-4 few
CASSPKTSPTDTQYF TGTGCCAGCAGCCCAAAGACAAGTCCCACAGATACGCAGTATTTT TRBV5-4 - TRBJ2-3 -
CASSYTGVNEQFF TGTGCCAGCAGCTATACAGGGGTCAATGAGCAGTTCTTC TRBV7-3 TRBD1 TRBJ2-1 -
CASSKGPGVLGGRTEAYNEQFF TGTGCCAGCAGCAAAGGCCCAGGTGTGTTGGGGGGCCGCACCGAGGCCTACAATGAGCAGTTCTTC TRBV21-1 - TRBJ2-1 -
CASSPLVPGGSTEAFF TGTGCCAGCTCACCATTGGTCCCAGGGGGGAGCACTGAAGCTTTCTTT TRBV18 TRBD1 TRBJ1-1 few
CASSLVLAGLSSYNEQFF TGCGCCAGCAGCTTGGTACTAGCGGGCCTAAGCTCCTACAATGAGCAGTTCTTC TRBV5-1 TRBD2 TRBJ2-1 -
CASSSRTSGFDSAYEQYF TGTGCCAGCAGCTCTAGGACTAGCGGGTTTGACAGTGCCTACGAGCAGTACTTC TRBV11-2 TRBD2 TRBJ2-7 -